A single sample gave rise to the 3 T cell receptor beta chains below, sequenced in a study of blood T cells in healthy people across ages. For the second PCR, which ran for roughly 7 to 11 cycles, a sample-barcoded 5' primer and a J-beta primer mix were used. TCRdb redid the calling of the 5' RACE reads with MiXCR, one entry per CDR3 protein. The table has 980,000 or so distinct CDR3 sequences, roughly 50% seen once; the top ten hold under 15%. Sequencing used blood. The receptor set was obtained from a man aged 25-40 years in good health.

V usage is TRBV3-1 and J usage is TRBJ1-2; no firm D call. The length of the CDR3 is 15 residues. The V gene lost 3 bases and the J gene lost 4 bases, with 15 bases spanning the gap. From germline, CDR1 is LGHDT and CDR2 YNNKEL (reference sequence). Here the CDR3 reads CASSQGSTSGYGYTF. In DNA form, the CDR3 reads TGTGCCAGCAGCCAGGGATCCACATCGGGCTATGGCTACACCTTC.

The rearrangement joins TRBV20-1 to TRBJ2-5, with 7 bases fitting TRBD1. V was clipped by 5 bases and J by 2 bases; unmatched bases: 11. CDR3 length: 15 amino acids. Germline V CDR1 and CDR2: DFQATT, SNEGSKA (reference sequence). CDR3 DNA: TGCAGTGCTTGGGGACAGCCCCGTGTACAAGAGACCCAGTACTTC. Translated, it gives CSAWGQPRVQETQYF.

The chain carries TRBV4-3 and TRBJ2-7; 10 bases are a match to TRBD1. The end of the DNA fits TRBJ2-5 better, so the J call may be wrong. Germline assignment: CDR1 LGHNA and CDR2 YSLEER. This CDR3 contains 14 residues. CDR3 in amino acids: CASSQGTGVATQYF. In DNA, the CDR3 is TGCGCCAGCAGCCAGGGGACAGGGGTTGCGACCCAGTACTTC.